This paragraph reports one T cell receptor beta chain. The CDR3 is 15 residues long. From germline, CDR1 is SGDLS and CDR2 YYNGEE. V dropped 2 bases and J dropped 2; count of bases not matched to a gene: 7. This entry is derived from a study of blood T cell repertoires in COVID-19. As for the study in general: Sources were T cells, B-cell-depleted T cells, or PBMCs; the material itself was cDNA or gDNA.

The study assigned cohorts using participant-reported clinical history. The table came from immunoSEQ multiplex PCR; TCRdb's copy has only in-frame clones and leaves some out. The sample lists more than 150,000 clones, 70% to 80% occurring once. Sequenced sample: PBMCs or T cells enriched from blood (not recorded which). J is TRBJ2-7 and V is TRBV9, with TRBD2 matching over 7 bases. This receptor was taken from a woman in her 50s who had recovered from COVID-19. The CDR3 sequence: CASSVGLEEAYEQYF. CDR3 DNA sequence: TGTGCCAGCAGCGTCGGACTAGAAGAAGCCTACGAGCAGTACTTC. Based on the CDR3 plus reference TRBV9 and TRBJ2-7, the full variable domain is DSGVTQTPKHLITATGQRVTLRCSPRSGDLSVYWYQQSLDQGLQFLIQYYNGEERAKGNILERFSAQQFPDLHSELNLSSLELGDSALYFCASSVGLEEAYEQYFGPGTRLTVT.